The text below deals with one TCR beta chain. The entry originates in a study of blood T cell repertoires in COVID-19. For the study at large: Italy, Spain and the United States were the sources of the convalescent and acute COVID-19 samples. In each case, the material was cDNA or gDNA derived from T cells, B-cell-depleted T cells, or PBMCs.

Per the germline V gene, CDR1 is SNHLY and CDR2 is FYNNEI. The CDR3 spans 12 residues. V was pared by 5 bases and J by 12 bases, with 5 bases of the junction left unmatched. Original data processing: Amplification with reference gene primers provided the estimates of nucleated cell counts. Here immunoSEQ multiplex PCR was the method, and the copy in TCRdb shows in-frame clones only, minus some. D and trimming come from the DNA, and the V and J calls and clone size come from that table. This table has about 410,000 clones, over 75% appearing once. The Seattle patients, enrolled during active infection, were followed longitudinally.

The chain uses TRBV2 and TRBJ1-4, with 8 bases matching TRBD1. Sequences were obtained from peripheral blood. The receptor was isolated from a middle-aged woman with COVID-19, enrolled during active disease. This CDR3 reads CASSPDRVELFF. DNA for the CDR3: TGTGCCAGCAGTCCGGACAGGGTTGAACTGTTTTTT.